This TCR beta chain was retrieved from a study of T cells in tuberculosis. Background on the study: In South Africa, adults with active tuberculosis were compared with IGRA-negative and latently infected IGRA-positive adolescents. Study-wide results and caveats: GEM motif frequencies gave 70% accuracy; the GMM repertoire gave roughly 90%.

TCRdb's table, derived via immunoSEQ multiplex PCR, lists solely in-frame clones and lacks some. The sample records about 40,000 clones, roughly 93% being singletons. The junction had 5 bases not matched to a gene; V was cut back by 0 bases and J by 5 bases. The CDR3 extends over 17 amino acids. From germline, CDR1 is LNHNV and CDR2 YYDKDF (reference sequence). Turning to this clone: Its antigen is currently unknown.

The specimen was PBMCs. The chain has TRBV15 and TRBJ2-1; 12 bases line up with TRBD2. This clonotype originated in a donor aged 10 to 29 with latent tuberculosis or without tuberculosis infection. Some clones in this sample may be carry-over from other donors' samples. The DNA for the CDR3 is TGTGCCACCAGCAGAGATCAGACTAGCGGGGGACACAATGAGCAGTTCTTC. It specifies CATSRDQTSGGHNEQFF. Full variable domain (missing parts from reference TRBV15 and TRBJ2-1): DAMVIQNPRYQVTQFGKPVTLSCSQTLNHNVMYWYQQKSSQAPKLLFHYYDKDFNNEADTPDNFQSRRPNTSFCFLDIRSPGLGDTAMYLCATSRDQTSGGHNEQFFGPGTRLTVL.